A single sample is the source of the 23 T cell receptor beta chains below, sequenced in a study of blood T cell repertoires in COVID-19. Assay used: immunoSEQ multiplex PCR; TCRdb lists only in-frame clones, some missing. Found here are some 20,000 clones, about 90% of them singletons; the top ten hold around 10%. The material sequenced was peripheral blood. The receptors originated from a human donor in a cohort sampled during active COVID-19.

The CDR3 spells CAISEAADYEQYF. CDR3 in DNA: TGTGCCATCAGTGAAGCAGCGGACTACGAGCAGTACTTC. The rearrangement uses TRBV10-3 and TRBJ2-7; weak D call: TRBD2 (5 bases). CDR3 length: 13 amino acids. V lost 3 bases and J 3 bases, leaving 9 bases between the germline ends. Germline V lookup: CDR1 ENHRY, CDR2 SYGVKD.

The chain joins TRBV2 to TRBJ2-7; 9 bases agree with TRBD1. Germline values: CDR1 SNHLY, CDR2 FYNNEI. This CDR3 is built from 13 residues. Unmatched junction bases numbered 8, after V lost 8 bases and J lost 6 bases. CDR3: CASLYRTGAEQYF. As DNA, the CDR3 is TGTGCCAGCCTCTACCGGACAGGGGCCGAGCAGTACTTC.

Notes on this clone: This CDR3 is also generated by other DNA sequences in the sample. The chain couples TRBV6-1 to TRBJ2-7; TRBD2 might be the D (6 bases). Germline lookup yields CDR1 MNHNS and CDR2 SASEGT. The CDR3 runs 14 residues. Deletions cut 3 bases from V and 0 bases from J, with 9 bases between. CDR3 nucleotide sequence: TGTGCCAGCAGTGACCGGGACTCCTCCTACGAGCAGTACTTC. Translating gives CASSDRDSSYEQYF.

CDR3 DNA: TGTGCCAGCAGTATCACATACAGGGCCAATCAGCCCCAGCATTTT. It encodes CASSITYRANQPQHF. The chain carries TRBV6-5 and TRBJ1-5, with D perhaps TRBD1 (6 bases). Trimming left V 5 bases short and J 3 bases short, with 14 bases between. The CDR3 extends over 15 amino acids. Germline CDR1 MNHEY, CDR2 SVGAGI.

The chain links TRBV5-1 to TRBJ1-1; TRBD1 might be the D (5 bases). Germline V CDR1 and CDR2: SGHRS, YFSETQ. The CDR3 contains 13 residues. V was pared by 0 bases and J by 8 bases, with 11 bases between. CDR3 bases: TGCGCCAGCAGCTTGGGCAGGGTAACCGAAGCTTTCTTT. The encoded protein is CASSLGRVTEAFF.

The CDR3 DNA sequence: TGTGCCACCAGCAGGAGGGCCTCTGGAAACACCATATATTTT. It yields the protein CATSRRASGNTIYF. The rearrangement joins TRBV15 to TRBJ1-3; D not certain. The length of the CDR3 is 14 residues. Germline CDR1 and CDR2: LNHNV and YYDKDF (reference sequence). V dropped 3 bases and J dropped 0 bases, with 6 bases sitting between them.

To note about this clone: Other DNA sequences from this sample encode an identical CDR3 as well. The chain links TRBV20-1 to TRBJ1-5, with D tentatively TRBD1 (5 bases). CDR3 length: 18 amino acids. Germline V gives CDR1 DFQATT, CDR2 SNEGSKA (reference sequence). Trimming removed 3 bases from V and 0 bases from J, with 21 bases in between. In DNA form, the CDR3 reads TGCAGTGCTAGTCGCCCCACCAGGGCCCTCTATAGCAATCAGCCCCAGCATTTT. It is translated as CSASRPTRALYSNQPQHF.

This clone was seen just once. Written as DNA, the CDR3 is TGCGCCAGCCAAAGGCAGGGGGAGCTAGGAGGTGAAAAACTGTTTTTT. Its protein product is CASQRQGELGGEKLFF. The rearrangement links TRBV5-1 to TRBJ1-4; 7 bases are shared with TRBD1. Germline trimming cut 7 bases from V and 7 bases from J; bases unmatched to any gene: 16. Germline CDR1 is SGHRS and CDR2 is YFSETQ. The CDR3 runs to 16 residues.

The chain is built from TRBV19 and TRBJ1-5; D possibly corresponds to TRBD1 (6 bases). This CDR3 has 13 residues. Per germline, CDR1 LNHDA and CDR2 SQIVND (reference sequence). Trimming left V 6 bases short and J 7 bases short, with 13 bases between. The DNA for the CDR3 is TGTGCCAGTAGGGCGACGGGGGGCCAGCCCCAGCATTTT. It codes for CASRATGGQPQHF.

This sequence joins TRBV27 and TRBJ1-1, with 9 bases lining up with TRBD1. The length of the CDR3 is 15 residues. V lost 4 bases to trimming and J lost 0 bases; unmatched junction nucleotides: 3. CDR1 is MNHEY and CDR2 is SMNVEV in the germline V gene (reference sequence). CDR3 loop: CASSSWTGVNTEAFF. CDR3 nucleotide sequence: TGTGCCAGCAGTTCCTGGACAGGGGTGAACACTGAAGCTTTCTTT.

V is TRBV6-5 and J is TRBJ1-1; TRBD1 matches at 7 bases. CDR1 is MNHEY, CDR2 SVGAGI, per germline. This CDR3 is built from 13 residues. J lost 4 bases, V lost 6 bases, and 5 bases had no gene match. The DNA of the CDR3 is TGTGCCAGCAGCCCGACAGGGAGCACTGAAGCTTTCTTT. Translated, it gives CASSPTGSTEAFF.

CDR3 residues: CASRLSTVGQGYEQYF. CDR3 coding DNA: TGTGCAAGTCGGCTTAGTACTGTGGGACAGGGTTACGAGCAGTACTTC. The chain uses TRBV12-2 and TRBJ2-7; the table assigns TRBD1, which was not confirmed against the DNA. TRBV12-2 is classified as a pseudogene. The CDR3 length is 16 residues.

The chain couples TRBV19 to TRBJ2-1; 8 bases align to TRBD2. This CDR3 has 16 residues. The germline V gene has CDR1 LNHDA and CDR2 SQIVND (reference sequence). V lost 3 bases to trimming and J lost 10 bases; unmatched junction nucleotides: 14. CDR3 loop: CASSIQAGVHVVEQFF. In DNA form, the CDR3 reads TGTGCCAGTAGTATTCAAGCGGGGGTACACGTTGTAGAGCAGTTCTTC. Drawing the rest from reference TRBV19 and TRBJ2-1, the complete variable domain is DGGITQSPKYLFRKEGQNVTLSCEQNLNHDAMYWYRQDPGQGLRLIYYSQIVNDFQKGDIAEGYSVSREKKESFPLTVTSAQKNPTAFYLCASSIQAGVHVVEQFFGPGTRLTVL.

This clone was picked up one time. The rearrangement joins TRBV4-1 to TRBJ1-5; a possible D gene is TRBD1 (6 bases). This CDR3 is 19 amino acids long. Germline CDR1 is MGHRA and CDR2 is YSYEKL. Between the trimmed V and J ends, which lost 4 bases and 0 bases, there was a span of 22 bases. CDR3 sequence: CASSLKPWRGGFSNQPQHF. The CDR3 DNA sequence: TGCGCCAGCAGCCTCAAACCTTGGCGAGGGGGATTTAGCAATCAGCCCCAGCATTTT.

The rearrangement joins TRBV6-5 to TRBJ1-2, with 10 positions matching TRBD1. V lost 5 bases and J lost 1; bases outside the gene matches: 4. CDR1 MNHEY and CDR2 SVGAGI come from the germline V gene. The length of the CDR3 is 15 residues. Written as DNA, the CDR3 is TGTGCCAGCAGTCAGGGACAGGGGATTAACTATGGCTACACCTTC. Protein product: CASSQGQGINYGYTF.

The CDR3 nucleotides read TGTGCCAGTAGTAATGTAGACAGCCAGCCCAACCACTTT. This translates into CASSNVDSQPNHF. The chain couples TRBV19 to TRBJ1-6; possible D gene TRBD1, 5 bases. CDR1 LNHDA and CDR2 SQIVND come from the germline V gene (reference sequence). V was clipped by 4 bases and J by 18 bases, with 19 bases between them. The CDR3 loop spans 13 amino acids.

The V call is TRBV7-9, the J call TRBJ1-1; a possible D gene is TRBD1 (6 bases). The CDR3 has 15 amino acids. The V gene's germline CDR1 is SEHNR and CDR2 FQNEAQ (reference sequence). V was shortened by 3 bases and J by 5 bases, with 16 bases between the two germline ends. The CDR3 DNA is TGTGCCAGCAGCTTCCAGGGGTTAGGAGTGACTGAAGCTTTCTTT. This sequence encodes CASSFQGLGVTEAFF. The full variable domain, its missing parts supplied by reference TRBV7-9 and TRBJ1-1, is DTGVSQNPRHKITKRGQNVTFRCDPISEHNRLYWYRQTLGQGPEFLTYFQNEAQLEKSRLLSDRFSAERPKGSFSTLEIQRTEQGDSAMYLCASSFQGLGVTEAFFGQGTRLTVV.

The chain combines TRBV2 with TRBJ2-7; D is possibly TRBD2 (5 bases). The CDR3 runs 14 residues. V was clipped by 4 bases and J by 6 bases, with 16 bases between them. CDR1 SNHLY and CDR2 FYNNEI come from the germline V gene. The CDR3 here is CASSVSGSPREQYF. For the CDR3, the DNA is TGTGCCAGCAGTGTTTCGGGATCTCCACGCGAGCAGTACTTC. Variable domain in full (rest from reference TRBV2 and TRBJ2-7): EPEVTQTPSHQVTQMGQEVILRCVPISNHLYFYWYRQILGQKVEFLVSFYNNEISEKSEIFDDQFSVERPDGSNFTLKIRSTKLEDSAMYFCASSVSGSPREQYFGPGTRLTVT.

CDR3 in DNA: TGTGCCAGCAGGCCCGGGACTACCAACACAGATACGCAGTATTTT. Its protein product is CASRPGTTNTDTQYF. V usage is TRBV13 and J usage is TRBJ2-3; 7 bases map to TRBD2. The J segment lost 2 bases and the V segment lost 6 bases, leaving 8 bases of the junction unmatched. Germline V gene sequence: CDR1 PRHDT, CDR2 FYEKMQ (reference sequence). This CDR3 has 15 residues. Filled out from reference TRBV13 and TRBJ2-3, the complete variable domain reads AAGVIQSPRHLIKEKRETATLKCYPIPRHDTVYWYQQGPGQDPQFLISFYEKMQSDKGSIPDRFSAQQFSDYHSELNMSSLELGDSALYFCASRPGTTNTDTQYFGPGTRLTVL.

The CDR3 region is CASGFGPSEAFF. As DNA, the CDR3 is TGTGCCAGCGGATTTGGGCCGTCTGAAGCTTTCTTT. The genes are TRBV6-5 and TRBJ1-1; no firm D call. Germline values: CDR1 MNHEY, CDR2 SVGAGI. The CDR3 runs to 12 residues. V was clipped by 8 bases and J by 6 bases, with 13 bases between them.

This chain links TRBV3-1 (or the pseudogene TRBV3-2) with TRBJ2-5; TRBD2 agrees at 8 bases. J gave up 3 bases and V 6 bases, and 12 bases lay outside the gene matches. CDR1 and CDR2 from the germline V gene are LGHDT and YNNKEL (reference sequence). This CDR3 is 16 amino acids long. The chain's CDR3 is CASRHTSGRGEETQYF. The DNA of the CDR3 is TGTGCCAGCAGACATACTAGCGGACGGGGTGAAGAGACCCAGTACTTC.

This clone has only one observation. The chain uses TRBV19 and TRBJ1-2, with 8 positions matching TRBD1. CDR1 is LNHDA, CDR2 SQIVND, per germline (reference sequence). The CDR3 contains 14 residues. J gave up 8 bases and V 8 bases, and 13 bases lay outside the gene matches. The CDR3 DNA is TGTGCCAGTTCGTCACAGGGGGAGTCTGGCGGCTACACCTTC. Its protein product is CASSSQGESGGYTF.

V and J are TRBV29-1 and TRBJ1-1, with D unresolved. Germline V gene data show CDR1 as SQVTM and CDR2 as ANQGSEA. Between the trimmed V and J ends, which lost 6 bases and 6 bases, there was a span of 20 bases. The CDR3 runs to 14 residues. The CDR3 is CSVERRGSVPEAFF. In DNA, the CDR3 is TGCAGCGTCGAAAGGCGGGGTAGCGTCCCTGAAGCTTTCTTT.